Reported below is one T cell receptor (beta chain). The antigen is unknown. Sequencing of TCR beta drew on CD8+ and CD4+ T cells from blood. FACS enriched CD8+ TEMRA cells, while bulk CD8+ and CD4+ were negatively isolated. The data were taken from a study of CD8 T cells in Susac syndrome. Study-wide findings and caveats: The study recognized that its TCR sequencing and HLA analysis covered a relatively small number of individuals.

The J segment lost 1 base and the V segment lost 7 bases, leaving 8 bases of the junction unmatched. The CDR3 length is 16 residues. Germline CDR1 is MGHDK and CDR2 is SYGVNS. Roughly 0.5 to 1 ug RNA was reverse transcribed with random hexamers. TCR beta CDR3 was amplified by immunoSEQ multiplex PCR. This amplification extended across 54 Vbeta and 13 Jbeta segments. TCRdb reprocessed the immunoSEQ multiplex PCR reads via MiXCR and lists one record per CDR3 protein. Of 150,000 to 200,000 distinct CDR3 sequences in the sample, approximately 94% were seen once. Specimen: CD4+ T cells from PBMCs. The TCR originated in a human donor with multiple sclerosis. The rearrangement links TRBV25-1 to TRBJ2-2; TRBD1 aligns across 8 bases. The CDR3 protein is CASTRRGTGNTGELFF. CDR3 nucleotide sequence: TGTGCCAGCACCCGAAGAGGGACAGGGAACACCGGGGAGCTGTTTTTT.